Below, 24 T cell receptor beta chains from the same sample are listed, as sequenced in a study of T-cell reconstitution after alpha-beta-depleted transplantation in children. The TCRbeta library incorporated unique molecular identifiers. TCRdb independently ran MiXCR on the PCR reads; one entry per CDR3 protein. The sample records about 870,000 distinct CDR3 sequences, under 20% being singletons. The material was PBMCs, mostly from graft donor cells, obtained 360 days after TCRalphabeta/CD19-depleted stem cell transplant. The origin of the receptors is a male patient younger than 18 who had a stem cell transplant for acute lymphoblastic leukemia, so the T cells may come from the graft donor.

This clonotype appeared a few times. The V gene is TRBV5-1, the J gene TRBJ2-1, with D perhaps TRBD1 (6 bases). The germline V gene encodes CDR1 SGHRS and CDR2 YFSETQ. CDR3 size: 14 residues. Trimming removed 0 bases from V and 9 bases from J, with 13 bases in between. CDR3 bases: TGCGCCAGCAGCTTGGGGCAGGGACAAATTGAGCAGTTCTTC. It codes for CASSLGQGQIEQFF.

This clonotype was recorded many times. This sequence joins TRBV4-2 and TRBJ1-1, with 12 positions matching TRBD1. CDR3 size: 17 residues. Germline-derived CDR1 and CDR2 are LGHNA and YNFKEQ. J gave up 4 bases and V 0 bases, and 6 bases lay outside the gene matches. CDR3 region: CASSQDGTGGVSTEAFF. In DNA form, the CDR3 reads TGTGCCAGCAGCCAAGACGGGACAGGGGGCGTAAGCACTGAAGCTTTCTTT.

V gene TRBV29-1 combines with J gene TRBJ2-7; D is ambiguous. Deletions cut 3 bases from V and 2 bases from J, with 20 bases between. CDR3 length equals 16 residues. The germline CDR1 and CDR2 sequences are SQVTM and ANQGSEA. CDR3 in amino acids: CSVDFQLENNTYEQYF. The CDR3 nucleotides are TGCAGCGTTGATTTCCAACTGGAAAACAACACCTACGAGCAGTACTTC.

This chain uses TRBV6-5 with TRBJ2-7; possibly TRBD1 for D (5 bases). This CDR3 is 15 amino acids long. The germline gives CDR1 MNHEY, CDR2 SVGAGI. V gave up 4 bases and J gave up 5 bases, with 18 bases separating them. The CDR3: CASSLVGPGLNEQYF. The CDR3 nucleotides read TGTGCCAGCAGTTTGGTGGGGCCAGGGCTGAACGAGCAGTACTTC.

V gene TRBV5-4 combines with J gene TRBJ2-1; 11 nucleotides agree with TRBD2. The trim removed 0 bases at V and 7 bases at J, leaving 15 bases unmatched. The germline V gene has CDR1 SGHNT and CDR2 YYREEE (reference sequence). This CDR3 region has 19 residues. As DNA, the CDR3 is TGTGCCAGCAGCTTGGTGGCTAGCGGGAGGCTCGGGGTACGTAATGAGCAGTTCTTC. It translates to CASSLVASGRLGVRNEQFF. The entire variable domain, with the rest obtained from reference TRBV5-4 and TRBJ2-1, is as follows: ETGVTQSPTHLIKTRGQQVTLRCSSQSGHNTVSWYQQALGQGPQFIFQYYREEENGRGNFPPRFSGLQFPNYSSELNVNALELDDSALYLCASSLVASGRLGVRNEQFFGPGTRLTVL.

This clonotype was counted only a few times. The rearrangement uses TRBV20-1 and TRBJ2-1; tentatively, D is TRBD2 (6 bases). This CDR3 contains 13 residues. V was pared by 6 bases and J by 9 bases, with 18 bases between. Germline V gene data show CDR1 as DFQATT and CDR2 as SNEGSKA (reference sequence). This CDR3 reads CSAIRTIKSEQFF. Here the CDR3 DNA reads TGCAGTGCCATTAGGACTATAAAGAGTGAGCAGTTCTTC.

The gene calls are TRBV15 and TRBJ2-7, with 9 nucleotides matching TRBD1. V was pared by 1 base and J by 1 base, with 2 bases of the junction left unmatched. The CDR3 sequence is 15 residues long. Germline CDR1 reads LNHNV; CDR2 reads YYDKDF (reference sequence). This CDR3 is CATSRVGTGSYEQYF. The CDR3 coding sequence is TGTGCCACCAGCAGAGTCGGGACAGGGTCCTACGAGCAGTACTTC. Using reference TRBV15 and TRBJ2-7 for the parts outside the CDR3, the full variable domain is DAMVIQNPRYQVTQFGKPVTLSCSQTLNHNVMYWYQQKSSQAPKLLFHYYDKDFNNEADTPDNFQSRRPNTSFCFLDIRSPGLGDTAMYLCATSRVGTGSYEQYFGPGTRLTVT.

This clonotype was seen ten or more times. The gene calls are TRBV5-1 and TRBJ1-1; D not certain. The ends were cut back, 0 bases at V and 4 bases at J, with 7 bases in the middle. The CDR3 length is 13 residues. Per the germline V gene, CDR1 is SGHRS and CDR2 is YFSETQ. The CDR3 spells CASSLATSTEAFF. CDR3 DNA sequence: TGCGCCAGCAGCTTGGCCACGAGCACTGAAGCTTTCTTT.

The chain employs TRBV5-5 and TRBJ2-5; 10 bases are shared with TRBD2. V was clipped by 4 bases and J by 1 base; unmatched bases: 7. Per germline, CDR1 SGHKS and CDR2 YYEKEE (reference sequence). The CDR3 totals 16 residues. The CDR3 DNA sequence: TGTGCCAGCAGCCCGAAAGGACTAGCGGTCCAAGAGACCCAGTACTTC. Protein product: CASSPKGLAVQETQYF.

The V call is TRBV6-1, the J call TRBJ2-1; TRBD2 agrees at 10 bases. The V and J ends lost 6 bases and 3 bases, in that order; junction bases with no gene match: 2. CDR1 is MNHNS, CDR2 SASEGT, per germline. CDR3 length: 14 residues. CDR3 in amino acids: CASRGLAHYNEQFF. DNA for the CDR3: TGTGCCAGCAGGGGACTAGCGCACTACAATGAGCAGTTCTTC.

This clonotype was detected a few times. The chain has TRBV15 and TRBJ1-1; no reliable D call. This CDR3 region has 15 residues. In germline, CDR1 is LNHNV, CDR2 YYDKDF (reference sequence). V shed 0 bases and J shed 5 bases, with 13 bases lying between them. CDR3 loop: CATSRDFPRGTEAFF. The CDR3 nucleotides are TGTGCCACCAGCAGAGATTTCCCCAGAGGAACTGAAGCTTTCTTT.

This clonotype was seen a handful of times. This sequence joins TRBV2 and TRBJ1-1; no clear D gene. V lost 4 bases, J lost 1 base, and 19 bases lay in between. The CDR3 is made up of 17 amino acids. Germline V gene data show CDR1 as SNHLY and CDR2 as FYNNEI. The CDR3 spells CASSGFPRITGNTEAFF. The CDR3 region has the DNA TGTGCCAGCAGTGGATTCCCACGGATTACGGGGAACACTGAAGCTTTCTTT.

This clonotype was seen a few times. The V and J genes are TRBV27 and TRBJ2-5, with TRBD2 matching over 13 bases. The trim removed 4 bases at V and 5 bases at J, leaving 10 bases unmatched. This CDR3 contains 17 residues. The germline V gene encodes CDR1 MNHEY and CDR2 SMNVEV (reference sequence). This chain's CDR3 is CASSSPPWTSGSETQYF. The CDR3 coding sequence is TGTGCCAGCAGTTCTCCCCCTTGGACTAGCGGGAGTGAGACCCAGTACTTC.

This clonotype has a handful of counts. This chain joins TRBV27 and TRBJ2-3; maybe TRBD1 (6 bases). Trimming shortened V by 6 bases and J by 4 bases, and 17 bases separated the two germline ends. The CDR3 has 15 residues. Germline CDR1 and CDR2: MNHEY and SMNVEV (reference sequence). CDR3 bases: TGTGCCAGCAGCATTTACAGGGTTGGTGCAGATACGCAGTATTTT. Translating gives CASSIYRVGADTQYF.

This clonotype appeared a few times. CDR3 nucleotide sequence: TGTGCCAGCAGTTACGGGGCTCCCGGCTACACCTTC. Amino acids: CASSYGAPGYTF. V is TRBV6-6 and J is TRBJ1-2, with D possibly being TRBD1 (5 bases). Per the germline V gene, CDR1 is MNHNY and CDR2 is SVGAGI (reference sequence). Between the trimmed V and J ends, which lost 2 bases and 8 bases, there was a span of 9 bases. This CDR3 has 12 amino acids.

The CDR3 coding sequence is TGCGCCAGCAGCCAAGCCCACGCTAGCGGGGAGCTCCCTTGGTGCTACGAGCAGTACTTC. Translating it yields CASSQAHASGELPWCYEQYF. The rearrangement uses TRBV4-1 and TRBJ2-7, with 9 bases lining up with TRBD2. This CDR3 is built from 20 residues. The trim removed 1 base at V and 3 bases at J, leaving 19 bases unmatched. Germline values: CDR1 MGHRA, CDR2 YSYEKL.

This clonotype occurred a few times. The V and J genes are TRBV12-3 or TRBV12-4 and TRBJ1-3; unclear D gene. The V end was cut by 5 bases, the J end by 4 bases, with 9 bases between. The CDR3 has 13 residues. The CDR3, as DNA: TGTGCCAGCAGTCCCGGTTGGGGAAACACCATATATTTT. It specifies CASSPGWGNTIYF.

The chain couples TRBV3-1 to TRBJ2-7; tentatively, D is TRBD1 or TRBD2 (6 bases each). The CDR3 loop spans 13 amino acids. V lost 4 bases and J lost 6, with 13 bases in between. CDR1 and CDR2 from the germline V gene are LGHDT and YNNKEL (reference sequence). CDR3 DNA sequence: TGTGCCAGCAGCCTGGGGGGCTTCGGCGAGCAGTACTTC. It encodes CASSLGGFGEQYF.

The gene calls are TRBV3-1 and TRBJ2-7, with TRBD2 matching over 11 bases. This CDR3 region has 16 residues. Unmatched junction bases numbered 7, after V lost 4 bases and J lost 2 bases. The germline CDR1 and CDR2 sequences are LGHDT and YNNKEL (reference sequence). CDR3 protein: CASSRSGTSGTYEQYF. The CDR3 DNA sequence: TGTGCCAGCAGCCGTTCCGGGACTAGCGGTACCTACGAGCAGTACTTC.

The table lists this clonotype with many counts. The chain recombines TRBV24-1 with TRBJ2-1, with 7 bases lining up with TRBD2. This CDR3 spans 13 amino acids. Losses at the gene ends were 3 bases for V and 10 bases for J; bases not matched to a gene: 5. Germline V gene data show CDR1 as KGHDR and CDR2 as SFDVKD. The CDR3 sequence is CATSDLVGGEQFF. CDR3 DNA: TGTGCCACCAGTGATCTTGTCGGGGGGGAGCAGTTCTTC.

The rearrangement links TRBV5-1 to TRBJ2-1; 7 positions match TRBD2. V lost 4 bases, J lost 4 bases, and 5 bases stayed unmatched. The germline CDR1 and CDR2 sequences are SGHRS and YFSETQ. This CDR3 has 14 residues. CDR3 amino acids: CASSITSAYNEQFF. The CDR3 bases are TGCGCCAGCAGCATTACTAGCGCTTACAATGAGCAGTTCTTC.

This clonotype was found a few times. CDR3 in amino acids: CASSSKRRAGISVHNEQFF. The DNA for the CDR3 is TGTGCCAGCAGCTCTAAGAGGCGCGCAGGGATCTCGGTCCACAATGAGCAGTTCTTC. The V call is TRBV11-1, the J call TRBJ2-1; possibly TRBD1 for D (5 bases). Germline CDR1 SGHAT, CDR2 FQDESV (reference sequence). The CDR3 extends over 19 amino acids. V was trimmed by 4 bases and J by 5 bases, leaving 27 bases between them.

This clonotype appeared a few times. The chain recombines TRBV29-1 with TRBJ2-5; D is unresolved. CDR1 and CDR2 from the germline V gene are SQVTM and ANQGSEA. This CDR3 is 14 amino acids long. Trimming took off 2 bases at V and 1 base at J, with 11 bases between the two ends. CDR3 residues: CSVETADRQETQYF. DNA for the CDR3: TGCAGCGTTGAAACGGCAGACCGCCAAGAGACCCAGTACTTC.

This clonotype was observed at least ten times. V usage is TRBV6-5 and J usage is TRBJ2-1, with 9 positions matching TRBD2. The CDR3 spans 14 residues. J gave up 7 bases and V 2 bases, and 3 bases lay outside the gene matches. Germline V lookup: CDR1 MNHEY, CDR2 SVGAGI. In nucleotides, the CDR3 is TGTGCCAGCAGTTACCCTAGCGGGGTGAATGAGCAGTTCTTC. It specifies CASSYPSGVNEQFF.